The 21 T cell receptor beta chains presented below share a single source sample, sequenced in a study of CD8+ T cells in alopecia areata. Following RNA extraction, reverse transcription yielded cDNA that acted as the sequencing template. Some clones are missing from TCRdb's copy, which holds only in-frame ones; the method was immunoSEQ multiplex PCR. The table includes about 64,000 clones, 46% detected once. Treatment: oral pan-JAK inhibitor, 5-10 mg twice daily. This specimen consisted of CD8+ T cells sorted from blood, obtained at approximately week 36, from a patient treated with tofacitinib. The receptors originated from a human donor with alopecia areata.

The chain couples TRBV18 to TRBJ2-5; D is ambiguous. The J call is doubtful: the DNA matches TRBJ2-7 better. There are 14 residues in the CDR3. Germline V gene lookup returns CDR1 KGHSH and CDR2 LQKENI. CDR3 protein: CASSPKAVSYEQYF. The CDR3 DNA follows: TGTGCCAGCTCCCCCAAAGCAGTATCCTACGAGCAGTACTTC.

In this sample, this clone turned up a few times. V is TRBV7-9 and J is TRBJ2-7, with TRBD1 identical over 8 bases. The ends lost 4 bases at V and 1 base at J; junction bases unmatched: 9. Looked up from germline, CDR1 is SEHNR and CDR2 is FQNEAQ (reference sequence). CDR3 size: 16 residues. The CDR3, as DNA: TGTGCCAGCAGCTGGCCCGGGGACAGGCCTTCCTACGAGCAGTACTTC. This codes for CASSWPGDRPSYEQYF.

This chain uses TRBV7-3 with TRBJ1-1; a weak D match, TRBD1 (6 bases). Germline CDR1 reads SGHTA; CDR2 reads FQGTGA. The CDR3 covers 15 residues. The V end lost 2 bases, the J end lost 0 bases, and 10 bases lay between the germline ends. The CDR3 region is CASSLAQGLNTEAFF. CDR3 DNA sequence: TGTGCCAGCAGCTTAGCCCAGGGGTTGAACACTGAAGCTTTCTTT.

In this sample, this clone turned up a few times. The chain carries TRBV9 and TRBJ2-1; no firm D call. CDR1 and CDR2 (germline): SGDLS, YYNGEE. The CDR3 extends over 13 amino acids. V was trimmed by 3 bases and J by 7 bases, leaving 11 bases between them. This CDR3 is CASSGHSENEQFF. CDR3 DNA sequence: TGTGCCAGCAGCGGTCACTCGGAGAATGAGCAGTTCTTC.

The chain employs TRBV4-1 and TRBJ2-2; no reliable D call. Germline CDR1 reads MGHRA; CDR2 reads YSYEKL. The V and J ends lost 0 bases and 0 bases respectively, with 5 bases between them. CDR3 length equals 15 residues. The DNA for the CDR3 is TGCGCCAGCAGCCAAGACAGTTCGAACACCGGGGAGCTGTTTTTT. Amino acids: CASSQDSSNTGELFF.

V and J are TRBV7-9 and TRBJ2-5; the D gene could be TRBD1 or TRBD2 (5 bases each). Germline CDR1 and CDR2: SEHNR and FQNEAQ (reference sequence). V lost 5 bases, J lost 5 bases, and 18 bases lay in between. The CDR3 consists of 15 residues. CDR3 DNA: TGTGCCAGCAGCCCGACCGGGACCCCAGGGGAGACCCAGTACTTC. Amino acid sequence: CASSPTGTPGETQYF.

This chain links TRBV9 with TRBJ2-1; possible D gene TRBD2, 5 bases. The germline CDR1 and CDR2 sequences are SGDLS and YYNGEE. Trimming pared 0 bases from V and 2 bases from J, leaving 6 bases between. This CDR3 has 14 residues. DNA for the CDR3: TGTGCCAGCAGCGTAGTCGGGGCCTACAATGAGCAGTTCTTC. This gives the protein CASSVVGAYNEQFF.

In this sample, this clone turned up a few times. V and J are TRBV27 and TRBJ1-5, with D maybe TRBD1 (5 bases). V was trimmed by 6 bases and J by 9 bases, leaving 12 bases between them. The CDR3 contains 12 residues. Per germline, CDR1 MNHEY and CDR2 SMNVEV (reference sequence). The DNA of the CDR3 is TGTGCCAGCAGGGCCCCGGGGGGGCCCCAGCATTTT. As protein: CASRAPGGPQHF.

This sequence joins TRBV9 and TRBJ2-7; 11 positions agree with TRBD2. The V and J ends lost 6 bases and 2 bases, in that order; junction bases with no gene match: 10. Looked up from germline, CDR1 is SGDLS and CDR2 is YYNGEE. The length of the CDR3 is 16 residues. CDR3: CASKTFLAGGPYEQYF. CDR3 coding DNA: TGTGCCAGCAAAACCTTTCTAGCGGGAGGACCCTACGAGCAGTACTTC.

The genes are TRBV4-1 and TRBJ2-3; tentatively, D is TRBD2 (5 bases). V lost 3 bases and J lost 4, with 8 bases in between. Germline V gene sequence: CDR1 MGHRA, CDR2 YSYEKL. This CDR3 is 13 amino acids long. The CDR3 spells CASSQRAADTQYF. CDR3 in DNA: TGCGCCAGCAGCCAGAGGGCCGCAGATACGCAGTATTTT.

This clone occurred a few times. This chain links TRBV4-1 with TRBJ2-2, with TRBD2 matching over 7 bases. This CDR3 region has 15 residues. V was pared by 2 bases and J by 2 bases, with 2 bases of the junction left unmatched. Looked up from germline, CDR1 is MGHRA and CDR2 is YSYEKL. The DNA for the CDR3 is TGCGCCAGCAGCCAACTAGCGGACAACACCGGGGAGCTGTTTTTT. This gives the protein CASSQLADNTGELFF.

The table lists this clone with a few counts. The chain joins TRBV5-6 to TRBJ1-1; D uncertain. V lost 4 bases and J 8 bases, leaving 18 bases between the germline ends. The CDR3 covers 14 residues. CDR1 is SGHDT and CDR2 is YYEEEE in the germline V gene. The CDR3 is CASSPQPGGLEAFF. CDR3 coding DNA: TGTGCCAGCAGCCCCCAACCCGGCGGTTTGGAAGCTTTCTTT.

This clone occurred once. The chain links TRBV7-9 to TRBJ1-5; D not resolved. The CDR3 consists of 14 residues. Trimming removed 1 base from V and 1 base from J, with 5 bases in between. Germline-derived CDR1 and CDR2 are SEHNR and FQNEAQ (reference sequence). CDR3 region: CASSLGISNQPQHF. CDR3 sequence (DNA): TGTGCCAGCAGCTTAGGGATCAGCAATCAGCCCCAGCATTTT.

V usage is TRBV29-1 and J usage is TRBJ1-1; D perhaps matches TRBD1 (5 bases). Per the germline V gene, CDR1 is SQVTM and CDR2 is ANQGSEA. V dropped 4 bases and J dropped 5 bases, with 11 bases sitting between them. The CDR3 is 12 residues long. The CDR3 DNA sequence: TGCAGCGTTGTGACAGTTCGGACTGAAGCTTTCTTT. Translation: CSVVTVRTEAFF.

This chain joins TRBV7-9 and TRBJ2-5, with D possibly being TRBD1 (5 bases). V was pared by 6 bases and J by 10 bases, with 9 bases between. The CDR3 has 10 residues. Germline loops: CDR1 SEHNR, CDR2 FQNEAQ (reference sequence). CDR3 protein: CASREGDQYF. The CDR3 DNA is TGTGCCAGCAGGGAAGGGGACCAGTACTTC.

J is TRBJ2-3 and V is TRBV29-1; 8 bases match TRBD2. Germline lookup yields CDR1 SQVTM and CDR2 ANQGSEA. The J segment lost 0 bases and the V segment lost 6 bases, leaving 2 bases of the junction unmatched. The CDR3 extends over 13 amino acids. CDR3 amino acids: CSVAGGSTDTQYF. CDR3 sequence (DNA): TGCAGCGTGGCGGGAGGAAGCACAGATACGCAGTATTTT.

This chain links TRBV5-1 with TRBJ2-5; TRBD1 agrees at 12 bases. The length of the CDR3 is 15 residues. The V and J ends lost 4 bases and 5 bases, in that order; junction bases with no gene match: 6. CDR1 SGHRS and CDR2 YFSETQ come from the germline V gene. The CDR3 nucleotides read TGCGCCAGCAGCAACCGGGACAGGGGGCGGGAGACCCAGTACTTC. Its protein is CASSNRDRGRETQYF.

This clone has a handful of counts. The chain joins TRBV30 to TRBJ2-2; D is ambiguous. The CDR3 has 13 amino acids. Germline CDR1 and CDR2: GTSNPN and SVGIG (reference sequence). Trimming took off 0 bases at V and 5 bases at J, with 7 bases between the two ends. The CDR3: CAWSVGRTGELFF. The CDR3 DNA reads TGTGCCTGGAGTGTAGGTCGAACCGGGGAGCTGTTTTTT.

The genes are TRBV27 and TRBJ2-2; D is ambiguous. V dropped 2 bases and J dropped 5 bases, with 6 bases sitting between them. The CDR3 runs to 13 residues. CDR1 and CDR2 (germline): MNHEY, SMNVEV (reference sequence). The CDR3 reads CASSLDRTGELFF. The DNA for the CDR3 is TGTGCCAGCAGTTTAGATCGGACCGGGGAGCTGTTTTTT.

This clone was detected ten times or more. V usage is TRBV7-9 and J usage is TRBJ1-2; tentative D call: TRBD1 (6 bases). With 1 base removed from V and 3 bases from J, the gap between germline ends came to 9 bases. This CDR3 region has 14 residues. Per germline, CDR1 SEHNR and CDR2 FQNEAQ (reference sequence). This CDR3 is CASSLGQGHYGYTF. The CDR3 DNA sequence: TGTGCCAGCAGCTTAGGGCAGGGGCACTATGGCTACACCTTC.

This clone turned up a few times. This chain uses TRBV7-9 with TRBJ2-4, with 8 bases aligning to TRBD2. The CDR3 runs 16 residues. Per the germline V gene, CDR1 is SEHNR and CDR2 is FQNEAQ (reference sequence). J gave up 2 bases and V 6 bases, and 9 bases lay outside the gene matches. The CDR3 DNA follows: TGTGCCAGCAGGGGGAGCGGGAGTGGAACCAAAAACATTCAGTACTTC. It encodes CASRGSGSGTKNIQYF. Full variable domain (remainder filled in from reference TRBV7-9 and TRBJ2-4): DTGVSQNPRHKITKRGQNVTFRCDPISEHNRLYWYRQTLGQGPEFLTYFQNEAQLEKSRLLSDRFSAERPKGSFSTLEIQRTEQGDSAMYLCASRGSGSGTKNIQYFGAGTRLSVL.